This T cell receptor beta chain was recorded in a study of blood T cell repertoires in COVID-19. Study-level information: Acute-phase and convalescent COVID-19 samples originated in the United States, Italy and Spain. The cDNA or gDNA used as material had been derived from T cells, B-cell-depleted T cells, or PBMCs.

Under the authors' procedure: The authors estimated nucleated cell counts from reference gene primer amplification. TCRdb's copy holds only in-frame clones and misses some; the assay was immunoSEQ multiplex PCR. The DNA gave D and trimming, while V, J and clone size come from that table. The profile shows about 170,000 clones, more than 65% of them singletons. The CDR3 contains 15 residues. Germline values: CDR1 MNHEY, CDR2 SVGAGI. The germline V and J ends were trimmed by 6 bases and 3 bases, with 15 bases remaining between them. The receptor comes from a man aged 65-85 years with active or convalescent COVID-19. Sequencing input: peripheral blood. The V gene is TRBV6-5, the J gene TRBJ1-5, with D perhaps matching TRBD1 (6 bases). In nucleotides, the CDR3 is TGTGCCAGCAGACCTAGACAGGCCTACAATCAGCCCCAGCATTTT. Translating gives CASRPRQAYNQPQHF.